This T cell receptor beta chain was identified in a study of blood T cell repertoires in COVID-19 (dated by TCRdb to the early 2020s). At the level of the whole study: Samples from collaborators originated in the United States, Italy and Spain and spanned both the acute and convalescent phases of COVID-19. The material from the prospective study consisted of cDNA or gDNA derived from T cells, B-cell-depleted T cells, or PBMCs. The dataset comprised deeply sampled blood TCRbeta repertoires from subjects exposed to, actively infected with, or recovered from COVID-19. The repertoires were made available in a free public database intended to serve as a resource for research on the immune response to SARS-CoV-2. The samples were drawn from two sources: the first 160 participants of the ongoing ImmuneRACE study, and 1,000 to 1,500 subjects contributed by 6 global collaborators. The sample metadata nearly always contained a de-identified subject ID, COVID-19 status, age in years and sex. Where HLA class I and class II types were available, the types were taken from metadata supplied by the sample provider, not from assay-based typing. The study at large found these results: How much clinical and demographic metadata was included differed by source and by participant, and the metadata was provided uncurated.

At one collaborating source in Seattle, patients were enrolled during active infection and were followed longitudinally through the course of disease. Each collaborating institution followed its own protocols to collect whole blood in K2EDTA tubes. Collaborator samples were shipped for TCRbeta analysis as frozen whole blood, isolated PBMCs, or DNA extracted from either sample type. TCRbeta CDR3 regions were amplified from genomic DNA by means of the immunoSEQ Assay, a bias-controlled multiplex PCR. Regarding the original processing steps: The number of nucleated cells in each sample was estimated from the amplification of reference gene primers within the assay. To quantify the absolute abundance of each unique TCRbeta CDR3 rearrangement, sequence reads were collapsed and filtered. Productive Simpson clonality was computed per sample as the square root of Simpson's diversity index over productive rearrangements. What TCRdb holds here is the immuneACCESS table cut down to in-frame rearrangements. Part of the clones is not present; checked against another copy, under half of the missing clones reflect an unresolved V gene, and the others are unexplained. V and J calls and clone size are copied from that table; D and trimming were computed from the DNA. The sample table shows 300,000 to 350,000 clones, and over 70% are seen once. The top ten constitute roughly 6% of the sample.

About this clone itself: The antigen it recognizes is unknown. It has no much larger one-base neighbor in the sample; base qualities were not kept.

This TCR was recovered from a woman in her fifties or sixties with COVID-19, enrolled during active disease. Sequenced: peripheral blood.

The CDR3 protein is CASRSGQGVSGANVLTF. At the DNA level, the sequence is TGTGCCAGTAGATCGGGACAGGGGGTCTCTGGGGCCAACGTCCTGACTTTC. The chain is made from TRBV19 and TRBJ2-6, and 11 bases in between align with TRBD1. For this chain, trimming is 6 bases at the V end and 0 bases at the J end, and the number of junction bases without a gene match is 4. Including the terminal cysteine and phenylalanine, the CDR3 comprises 17 residues. This entry keeps only the CDR3 DNA: 51 bases, framed from base 1. CDR1 and CDR2 were assigned from the germline V gene (reference sequence) as LNHDA and SQIVND.